These T cell receptor beta chains were read from a single sample in a study of cytotoxic CD8 clonotypes in ibrutinib-treated CLL. TCRdb's copy holds only in-frame clones and misses some; the assay was immunoSEQ multiplex PCR. The sample consists of about 50,000 clones, roughly three fifths of them appearing once. The sequencing here drew on PBMCs, taken after 24 months of ibrutinib treatment. All receptors derive from a human donor with chronic lymphocytic leukemia. CDR3s include the opening cysteine and the closing phenylalanine or tryptophan. The D gene is left open where the match is weak. Expanded clones are given a class, and other clones once, few, many or no size at all.

>NA|TRBJ2-7|TRBD2|12|TRBV15
TGTGCCACCAGCCCCGGGGGGGCTGAGCAGTACTTC
CATSPGGAEQYF
>once|TRBJ2-5|NA|14|TRBV19
TGTGCCAGTAGTATAGGGGGGGACAAGGGGACCCAGTACTTC
CASSIGGDKGTQYF
>few|TRBJ2-1|TRBD2|11|TRBV10-1
TGCGCCAGCAGTGGGGGGGGTGAGCAGTTCTTC
CASSGGGEQFF
>NA|TRBJ2-5|NA|13|TRBV29-1
TGCAGCGTTGAAGAAAACTTAGGGGAGACCCAGTACTTC
CSVEENLGETQYF
>NA|TRBJ1-1|NA|15|TRBV21-1
TGTGCCAGCAGCCCCTGGACAGGGCAGGGCACTGAAGCTTTCTTT
CASSPWTGQGTEAFF
>NA|TRBJ2-3|NA|13|TRBV11-3
TGTGCCAGCAGTCGGTCCCTCACAGATACGCAGTATTTT
CASSRSLTDTQYF
>NA|TRBJ2-7|NA|12|TRBV29-1
TGCAGCGTTGAAACCCGGCAAGGGGAGCAGTACTTC
CSVETRQGEQYF
>NA|TRBJ1-1|NA|16|TRBV6-4
TGTGCCAAATGGGGGTCGGGAGGCGTGGGGAACACTGAAGCTTTCTTT
CAKWGSGGVGNTEAFF
>few|TRBJ2-2|NA|13|TRBV11-3
TGTGCCAGCAGCTTAGGAGGCGCCGGGGAGCTGTTTTTT
CASSLGGAGELFF
>NA|TRBJ2-7|TRBD1|14|TRBV5-4
TGTGCCAGCAGCTTCGGGGACAGGGGTCGCGAGCAGTACTTC
CASSFGDRGREQYF